This T cell receptor (beta chain) was documented in a study of T cells in Graves' hyperthyroidism and ophthalmopathy. Researchers amplified the TCR beta CDR3 regions from RNA transcripts. An initial round of RT-PCR targeting the TCR CDR3 relied on the HTBI primer set. Using its own MiXCR run on the multiplex PCR reads, TCRdb lists one record per CDR3 protein. Of under 350,000 distinct CDR3 sequences in the sample, around a sixth were seen once. Germline CDR1 reads LGHDT; CDR2 reads YNNKEL (reference sequence). CDR3 size: 15 residues. V lost 4 bases to trimming and J lost 8 bases, with 20 bases between them. This clonotype was counted at least ten times.

This receptor was identified in a woman aged 45 to 65 with Graves' hyperthyroidism. Sequencing used blood. This chain joins TRBV3-1 and TRBJ1-2, with D perhaps matching TRBD1 (6 bases). This CDR3 is CASSRGTTGAEGYTF. CDR3 in DNA: TGTGCCAGCAGCCGGGGGACAACTGGCGCAGAGGGCTACACCTTC.